These 13 T cell receptor beta chains were all obtained from the same sample, sequenced in a study of siplizumab effects on memory and regulatory T cells. Repertoires were generated with immunoSEQ multiplex PCR, while TCRdb's copy carries only in-frame clones and drops some. The sample holds 57,000 or so clones, over 85% seen once. The sequencing input was CD8+ T cells sorted from blood. These receptors were obtained from a human donor in good health.

CDR3 sequence reads: CASSPRTGAFYNEQFF. Written as DNA, the CDR3 is TGTGCCAGCAGTCCCCGTACAGGAGCCTTTTACAATGAGCAGTTCTTC. The chain has TRBV28 and TRBJ2-1, with a tentative D call TRBD1 (5 bases). Trimming stripped 5 bases from V and 4 bases from J, with 18 bases between. Germline V gene lookup returns CDR1 MDHEN and CDR2 SYDVKM. The CDR3 contains 16 residues.

The chain recombines TRBV5-4 with TRBJ2-7; no clear D. CDR1 and CDR2 (germline): SGHNT, YYREEE (reference sequence). This CDR3 is built from 14 residues. V lost 4 bases to trimming and J lost 3 bases, with 14 bases between them. The CDR3 DNA follows: TGTGCCAGCAGCCCATCGACTCTTAGCTACGAGCAGTACTTC. Its protein product is CASSPSTLSYEQYF.

The chain uses TRBV6-4 and TRBJ1-1; possibly TRBD1 for D (6 bases). Germline CDR1 is MRHNA and CDR2 is SNTAGT. V gave up 6 bases and J gave up 3 bases, with 11 bases separating them. This CDR3 is 13 amino acids long. The CDR3 bases are TGTGCCAGCAGCCAGGGGACCTACACTGAAGCTTTCTTT. Translation: CASSQGTYTEAFF.

The chain has TRBV28 and TRBJ1-4, with D maybe TRBD1 (5 bases). V was trimmed by 6 bases and J by 4 bases, leaving 12 bases between them. Germline V gene lookup returns CDR1 MDHEN and CDR2 SYDVKM. This CDR3 contains 14 residues. CDR3 nucleotides: TGTGCCAGCAGCCTGGCAGGGAATAATGAAAAACTGTTTTTT. Translated: CASSLAGNNEKLFF.

The V gene is TRBV29-1, the J gene TRBJ2-7; either TRBD1 or TRBD2 may supply D (5 bases each). CDR3 length: 15 amino acids. The ends were cut back, 0 bases at V and 5 bases at J, with 17 bases in the middle. Germline V lookup: CDR1 SQVTM, CDR2 ANQGSEA. CDR3 coding DNA: TGCAGCGTTGAAGATACCGGGACGGATGTGGACGAGCAGTACTTC. Protein sequence: CSVEDTGTDVDEQYF.

The V call is TRBV27, the J call TRBJ2-7; weak D call: TRBD2 (5 bases). V dropped 4 bases and J dropped 3 bases, with 22 bases sitting between them. The germline CDR1 and CDR2 sequences are MNHEY and SMNVEV (reference sequence). CDR3 length: 17 amino acids. Here the CDR3 reads CASSSREKRIKNYEQYF. DNA of the CDR3: TGTGCCAGCAGTTCGCGTGAAAAGCGGATTAAAAACTACGAGCAGTACTTC.

V is TRBV18 and J is TRBJ2-5; D perhaps matches TRBD2 (5 bases). With 6 bases removed from V and 2 bases from J, the gap between germline ends came to 19 bases. The CDR3 runs to 16 residues. The germline V gene encodes CDR1 KGHSH and CDR2 LQKENI. CDR3 nucleotide sequence: TGTGCCAGCTCCCCTCTCACTAGACCTCTTCAAGAGACCCAGTACTTC. Translated: CASSPLTRPLQETQYF.

This clone showed up just once. The chain joins TRBV9 to TRBJ2-1; 7 bases are shared with TRBD2. Trimming removed 0 bases from V and 13 bases from J; junction bases left unmatched: 4. The CDR3 is 12 residues long. Germline CDR1 and CDR2: SGDLS and YYNGEE. The chain's CDR3 is CASSVGGRAQFF. The CDR3 nucleotides read TGTGCCAGCAGCGTAGGGGGGAGGGCACAGTTCTTC.

This chain connects TRBV9 to TRBJ2-7; 7 bases are a match to TRBD1. CDR1 is SGDLS, CDR2 YYNGEE, per germline. The V gene end was trimmed by 3 bases and the J gene end by 1 base; junction bases not matched to a gene: 4. The CDR3 length is 14 residues. CDR3 coding DNA: TGTGCCAGCAGCGAGGGGGACAGTTCCTACGAGCAGTACTTC. Encoded protein: CASSEGDSSYEQYF.

The gene calls are TRBV10-3 and TRBJ2-7; possibly TRBD1 for D (6 bases). Germline V gene lookup returns CDR1 ENHRY and CDR2 SYGVKD. V was cut by 11 bases and J by 5 bases, with 16 bases left in between. This CDR3 is built from 12 residues. Here the CDR3 reads CAAAAGGDEQYF. CDR3 sequence (DNA): TGTGCCGCGGCTGCTGGGGGCGACGAGCAGTACTTC.

The V call is TRBV5-6, the J call TRBJ2-7; no definite D call. The germline CDR1 and CDR2 sequences are SGHDT and YYEEEE. The V and J ends lost 4 bases and 4 bases respectively, with 15 bases between them. The length of the CDR3 is 14 residues. The CDR3 region is CASSTRPGSYEQYF. The CDR3 coding sequence is TGTGCCAGCAGCACCCGACCTGGATCTTACGAGCAGTACTTC.

The chain links TRBV15 to TRBJ2-1; perhaps D is TRBD1 or TRBD2 (5 bases each). The CDR3 spans 16 residues. The germline gives CDR1 LNHNV, CDR2 YYDKDF (reference sequence). The V gene lost 5 bases and the J gene lost 5 bases, with 19 bases spanning the gap. The CDR3 DNA is TGTGCCACCAGCGGACCAATCGGGACCCTAAACAATGAGCAGTTCTTC. The encoded protein is CATSGPIGTLNNEQFF.

Written as DNA, the CDR3 is TGTGCCAGCAGCTCGCCAGGGGGCTTCTACGAGCAGTACTTC. Protein product: CASSSPGGFYEQYF. This rearrangement joins TRBV7-9 to TRBJ2-7, with 8 bases fitting TRBD1. Germline assignment: CDR1 SEHNR and CDR2 FQNEAQ (reference sequence). The CDR3 loop spans 14 amino acids. V lost 4 bases, J lost 3 bases, and 5 bases stayed unmatched.